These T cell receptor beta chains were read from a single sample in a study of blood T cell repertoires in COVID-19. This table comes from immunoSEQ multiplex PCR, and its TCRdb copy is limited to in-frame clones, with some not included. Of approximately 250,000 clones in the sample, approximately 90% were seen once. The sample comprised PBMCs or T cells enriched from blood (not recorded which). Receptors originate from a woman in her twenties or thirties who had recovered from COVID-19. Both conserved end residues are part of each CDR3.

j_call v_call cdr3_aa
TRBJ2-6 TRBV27 CASSFGQGPTRGANVLTF
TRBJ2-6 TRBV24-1 CATSERVSGANVLTF
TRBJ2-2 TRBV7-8 CASSLVTLANTGELFF
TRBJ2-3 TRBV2 CASNGQYTDTQYF
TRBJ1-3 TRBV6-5 CAVLQGGGNTIYF
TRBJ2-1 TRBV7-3 CASSFRHGHEQFF
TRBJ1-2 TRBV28 CVSAPSRPAYGYTF
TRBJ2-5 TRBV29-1 CSVEIGGARGETQYF
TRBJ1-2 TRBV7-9 CASSPGQVDWGYTF
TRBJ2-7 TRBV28 CASRKRTYRGDTYEQYF
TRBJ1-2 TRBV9 CASSGWSEGYNYGYTF
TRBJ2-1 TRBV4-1 CASSQESGASNEQFF
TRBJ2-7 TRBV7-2 CASSFMPGTYEQYF
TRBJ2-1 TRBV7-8 CASSQDRGNEQFF
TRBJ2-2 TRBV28 CASRPSGTSGSRNTGELFF
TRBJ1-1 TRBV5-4 CASSLLRGRGVDTEAFF
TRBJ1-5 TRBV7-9 CASSLWTEGQHF
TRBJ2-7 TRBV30 CAWSYRYSEQYF
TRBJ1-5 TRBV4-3 CASSQDVTVNQPQHF
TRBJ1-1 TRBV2 CASTAVGMNTEAFF
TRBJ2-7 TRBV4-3 CASSQEEGNVAVDEQYF
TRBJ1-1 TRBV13 CASSSTPYGTEAFF
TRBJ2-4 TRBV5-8 CASSRVANIQYF
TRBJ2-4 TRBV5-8 CAISRGSAKNIQYF
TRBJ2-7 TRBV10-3 CAIRAGTSGDEQYF
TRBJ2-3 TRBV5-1 CASSLQTGTDTQYF
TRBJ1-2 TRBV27 CASSPAGGRGGPNTF
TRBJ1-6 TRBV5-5 CASSFGANSPLHF
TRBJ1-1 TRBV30 CAWKSTGTEAFF
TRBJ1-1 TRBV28 CASSPRRQGTEAFF
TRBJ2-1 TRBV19 CASSRGYNEQFF
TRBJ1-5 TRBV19 CASSSGRDYQPQHF
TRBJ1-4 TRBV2 CASSEGDRGEKLFF
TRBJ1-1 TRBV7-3 CASNTGQGDEAFF
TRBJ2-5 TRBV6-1 CATKRGVQETQYF
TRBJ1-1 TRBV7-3 CASSLENGGSTEAFF
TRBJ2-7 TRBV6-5 CASSYSAGGENYEQYF
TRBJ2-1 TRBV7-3 CASSPRLDGNEQFF
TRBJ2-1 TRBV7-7 CASSPNPNEQFF
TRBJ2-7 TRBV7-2 CASSLEASGIYEQYF
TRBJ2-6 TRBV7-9 CASSLTLAGFSGANVLTF
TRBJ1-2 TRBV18 CASSPPEGVNGYTF
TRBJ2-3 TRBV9 CASSPGTKPSLGTQYF
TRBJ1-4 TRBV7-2 CASSTDRGEKLFF
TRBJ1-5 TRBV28 CASRRQGHSNQPQHF
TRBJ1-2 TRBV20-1 CSASSRGTVGYGYTF
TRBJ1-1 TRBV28 CASWGGGEVEAFF
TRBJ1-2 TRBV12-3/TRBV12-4 CASSRELYGYTF
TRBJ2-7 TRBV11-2 CASSLDREYEQYF
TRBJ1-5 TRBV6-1 CASSEGINQPQHF
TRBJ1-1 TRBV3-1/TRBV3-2 CASSQSPGQGAEAFF